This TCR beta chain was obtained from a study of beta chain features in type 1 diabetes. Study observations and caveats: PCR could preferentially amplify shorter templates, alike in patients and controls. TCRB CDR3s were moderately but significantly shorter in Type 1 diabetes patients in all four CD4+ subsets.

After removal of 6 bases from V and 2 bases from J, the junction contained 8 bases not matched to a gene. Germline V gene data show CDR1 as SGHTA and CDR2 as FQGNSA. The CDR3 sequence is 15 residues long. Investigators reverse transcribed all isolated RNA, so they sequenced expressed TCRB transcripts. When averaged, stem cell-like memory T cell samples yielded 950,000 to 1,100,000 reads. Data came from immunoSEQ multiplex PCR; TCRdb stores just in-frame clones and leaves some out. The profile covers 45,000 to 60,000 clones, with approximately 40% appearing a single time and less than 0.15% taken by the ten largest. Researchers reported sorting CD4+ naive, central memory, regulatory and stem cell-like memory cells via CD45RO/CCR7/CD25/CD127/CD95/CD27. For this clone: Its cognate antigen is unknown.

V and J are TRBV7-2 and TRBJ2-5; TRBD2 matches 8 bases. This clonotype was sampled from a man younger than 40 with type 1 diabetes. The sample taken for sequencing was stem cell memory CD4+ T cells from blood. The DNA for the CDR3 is TGTGCCAGCAGGCGTATAGCGGGGTCTCAAGAGACCCAGTACTTC. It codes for CASRRIAGSQETQYF.